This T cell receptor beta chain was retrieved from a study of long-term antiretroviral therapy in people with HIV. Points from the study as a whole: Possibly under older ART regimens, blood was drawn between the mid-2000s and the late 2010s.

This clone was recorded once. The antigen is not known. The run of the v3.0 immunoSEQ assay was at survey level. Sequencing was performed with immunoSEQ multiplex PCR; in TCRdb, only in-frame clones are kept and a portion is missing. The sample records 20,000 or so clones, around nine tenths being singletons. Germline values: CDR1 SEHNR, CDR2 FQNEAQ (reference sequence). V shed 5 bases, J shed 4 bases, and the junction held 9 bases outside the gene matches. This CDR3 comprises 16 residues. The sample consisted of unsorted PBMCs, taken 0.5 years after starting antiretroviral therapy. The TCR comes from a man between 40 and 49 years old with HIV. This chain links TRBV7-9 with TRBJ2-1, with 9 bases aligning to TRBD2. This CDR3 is CASSAETSGVYNEQFF. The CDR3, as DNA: TGTGCCAGCAGCGCTGAGACTAGCGGCGTTTACAATGAGCAGTTCTTC. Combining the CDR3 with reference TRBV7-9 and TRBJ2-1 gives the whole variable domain DTGVSQNPRHKITKRGQNVTFRCDPISEHNRLYWYRQTLGQGPEFLTYFQNEAQLEKSRLLSDRFSAERPKGSFSTLEIQRTEQGDSAMYLCASSAETSGVYNEQFFGPGTRLTVL.